This T cell receptor beta chain emerged from a study of radiotherapy plus CTLA-4 blockade in lung cancer. Overall study results and limits: Interferon-beta and early blood T cell clone dynamics reportedly predicted response best.

The method was immunoSEQ multiplex PCR; TCRdb's version includes in-frame clones alone and lacks a portion of them. The sample holds more than 95,000 clones, around 79% seen once. Germline values: CDR1 SQVTM, CDR2 ANQGSEA. Germline trimming cut 3 bases from V and 4 bases from J; bases unmatched to any gene: 4. The CDR3 is 13 amino acids. Notes on this clone: As yet, its antigen is unknown.

Sequences were derived from peripheral blood, sampled from a patient treated with radiotherapy plus ipilimumab. The receptor was derived from a human donor with non-small cell lung cancer who had a partial response to radiotherapy plus ipilimumab. Some clones in this sample may be carry-over from other donors' samples. The chain links TRBV29-1 to TRBJ2-3; TRBD1 matches 7 bases. The CDR3 nucleotides read TGCAGCGTTGATAGACAGGGTGCAGATACGCAGTATTTT. Its protein is CSVDRQGADTQYF.